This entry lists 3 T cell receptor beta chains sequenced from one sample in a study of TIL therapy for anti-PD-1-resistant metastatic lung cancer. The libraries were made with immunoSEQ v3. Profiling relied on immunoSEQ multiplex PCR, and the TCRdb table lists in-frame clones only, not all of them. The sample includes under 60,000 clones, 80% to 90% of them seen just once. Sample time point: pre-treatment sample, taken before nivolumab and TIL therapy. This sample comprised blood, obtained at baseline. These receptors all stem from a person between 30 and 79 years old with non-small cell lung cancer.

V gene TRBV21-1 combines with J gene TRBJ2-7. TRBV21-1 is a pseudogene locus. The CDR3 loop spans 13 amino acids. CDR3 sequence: CASSKAWGYEQYF. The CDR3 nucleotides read TGTGCCAGCAGCAAAGCCTGGGGTTACGAGCAGTACTTC.

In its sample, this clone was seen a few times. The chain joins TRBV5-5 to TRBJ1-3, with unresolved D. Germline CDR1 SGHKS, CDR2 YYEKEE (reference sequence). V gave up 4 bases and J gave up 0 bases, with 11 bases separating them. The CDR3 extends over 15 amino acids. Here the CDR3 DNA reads TGTGCCAGCAGCAGCACCGAGTTCTCTGGAAACACCATATATTTT. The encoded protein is CASSSTEFSGNTIYF.

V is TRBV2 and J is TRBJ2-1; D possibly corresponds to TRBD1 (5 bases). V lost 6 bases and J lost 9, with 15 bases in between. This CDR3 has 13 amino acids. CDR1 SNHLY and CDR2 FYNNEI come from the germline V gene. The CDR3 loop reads CASRVTDSGEQFF. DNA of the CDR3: TGTGCCAGCAGGGTAACCGACAGTGGTGAGCAGTTCTTC.